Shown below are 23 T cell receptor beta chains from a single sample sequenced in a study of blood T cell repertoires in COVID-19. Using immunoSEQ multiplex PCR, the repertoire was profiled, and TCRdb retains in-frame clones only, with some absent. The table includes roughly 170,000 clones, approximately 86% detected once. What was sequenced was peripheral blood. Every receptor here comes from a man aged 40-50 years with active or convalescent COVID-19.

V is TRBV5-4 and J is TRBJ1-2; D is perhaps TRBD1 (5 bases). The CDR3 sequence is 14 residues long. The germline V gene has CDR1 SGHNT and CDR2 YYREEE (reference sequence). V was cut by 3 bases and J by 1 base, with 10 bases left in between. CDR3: CASSSRDFNYGYTF. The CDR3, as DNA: TGTGCCAGCAGCTCCCGGGACTTTAACTATGGCTACACCTTC.

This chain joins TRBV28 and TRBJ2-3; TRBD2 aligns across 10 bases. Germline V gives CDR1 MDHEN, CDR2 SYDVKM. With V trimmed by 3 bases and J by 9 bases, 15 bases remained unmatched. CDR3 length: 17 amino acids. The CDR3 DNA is TGTGCCAGCAGTTTCCCCCCATCAAAGCGGGGGGGCCTGACGCAGTATTTT. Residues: CASSFPPSKRGGLTQYF.

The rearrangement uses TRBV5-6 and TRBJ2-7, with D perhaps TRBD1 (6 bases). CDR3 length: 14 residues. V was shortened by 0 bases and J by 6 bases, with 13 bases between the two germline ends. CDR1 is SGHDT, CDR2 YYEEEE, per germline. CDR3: CASSLGTELIEQYF. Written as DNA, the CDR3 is TGTGCCAGCAGCTTGGGGACAGAACTTATCGAGCAGTACTTC. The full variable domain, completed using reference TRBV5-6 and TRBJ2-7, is DAGVTQSPTHLIKTRGQQVTLRCSPKSGHDTVSWYQQALGQGPQFIFQYYEEEERQRGNFPDRFSGHQFPNYSSELNVNALLLGDSALYLCASSLGTELIEQYFGPGTRLTVT.

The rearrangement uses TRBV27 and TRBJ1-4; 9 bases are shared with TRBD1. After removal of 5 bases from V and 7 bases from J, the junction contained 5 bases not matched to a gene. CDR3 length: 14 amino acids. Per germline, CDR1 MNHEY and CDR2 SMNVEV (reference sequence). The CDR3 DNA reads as TGTGCCAGCAGTCTACAGGGGGCGCGTGAAAAACTGTTTTTT. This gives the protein CASSLQGAREKLFF.

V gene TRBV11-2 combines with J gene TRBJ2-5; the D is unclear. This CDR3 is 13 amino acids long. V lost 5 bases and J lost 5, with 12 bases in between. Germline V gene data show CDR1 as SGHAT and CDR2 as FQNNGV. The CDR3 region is CASSRNHWETQYF. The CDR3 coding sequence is TGTGCCAGCAGCCGAAACCACTGGGAGACCCAGTACTTC.

CDR3 loop: CSVPTSGANTGELFF. CDR3 in DNA: TGCAGCGTTCCGACTAGCGGCGCGAACACCGGGGAGCTGTTTTTT. J is TRBJ2-2 and V is TRBV29-1, with 9 nucleotides matching TRBD2. J lost 0 bases, V lost 5 bases, and 4 bases had no gene match. Per germline, CDR1 SQVTM and CDR2 ANQGSEA. The CDR3 contains 15 residues.

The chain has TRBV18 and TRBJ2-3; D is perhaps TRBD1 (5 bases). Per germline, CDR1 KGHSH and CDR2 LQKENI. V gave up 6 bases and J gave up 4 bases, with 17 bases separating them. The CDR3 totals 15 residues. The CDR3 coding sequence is TGTGCCAGCTCGCCGGCTGGGTCAGGGCCAGATACGCAGTATTTT. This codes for CASSPAGSGPDTQYF. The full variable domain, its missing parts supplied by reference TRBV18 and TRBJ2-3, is NAGVMQNPRHLVRRRGQEARLRCSPMKGHSHVYWYRQLPEEGLKFMVYLQKENIIDESGMPKERFSAEFPKEGPSILRIQQVVRGDSAAYFCASSPAGSGPDTQYFGPGTRLTVL.

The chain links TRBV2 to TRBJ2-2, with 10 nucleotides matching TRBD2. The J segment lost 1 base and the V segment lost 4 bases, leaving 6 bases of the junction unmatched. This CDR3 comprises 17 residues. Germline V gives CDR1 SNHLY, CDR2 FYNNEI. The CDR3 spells CASSGASGGRNTGELFF. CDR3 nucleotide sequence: TGTGCCAGCAGTGGGGCTAGCGGGGGCCGGAACACCGGGGAGCTGTTTTTT.

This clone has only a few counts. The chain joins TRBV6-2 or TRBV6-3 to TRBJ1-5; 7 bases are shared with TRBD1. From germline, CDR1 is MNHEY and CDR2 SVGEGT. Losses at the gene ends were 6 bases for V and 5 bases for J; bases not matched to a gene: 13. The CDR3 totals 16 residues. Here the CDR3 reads CASSPPPGQLYQPQHF. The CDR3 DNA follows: TGTGCCAGCAGCCCGCCCCCGGGACAGCTATATCAGCCCCAGCATTTT.

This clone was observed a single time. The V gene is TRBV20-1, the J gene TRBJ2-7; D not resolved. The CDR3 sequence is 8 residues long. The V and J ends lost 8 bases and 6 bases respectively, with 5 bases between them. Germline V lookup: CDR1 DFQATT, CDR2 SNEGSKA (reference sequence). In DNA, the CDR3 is TGCAGTCTAGGCGAGCAGTACTTC. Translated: CSLGEQYF.

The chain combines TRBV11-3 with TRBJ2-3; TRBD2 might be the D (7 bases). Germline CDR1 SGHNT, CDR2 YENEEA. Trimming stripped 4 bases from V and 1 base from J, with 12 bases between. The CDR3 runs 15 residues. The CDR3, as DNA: TGTGCCAGCAGCTGGGGGGCGGGAGGCACAGATACGCAGTATTTT. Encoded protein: CASSWGAGGTDTQYF.

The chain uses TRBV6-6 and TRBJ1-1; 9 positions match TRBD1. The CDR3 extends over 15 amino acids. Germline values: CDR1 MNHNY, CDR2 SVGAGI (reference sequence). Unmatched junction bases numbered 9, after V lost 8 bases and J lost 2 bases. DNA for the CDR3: TGTGCCAGCCGGGACAGGGTAACCGGAAACACTGAAGCTTTCTTT. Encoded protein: CASRDRVTGNTEAFF.

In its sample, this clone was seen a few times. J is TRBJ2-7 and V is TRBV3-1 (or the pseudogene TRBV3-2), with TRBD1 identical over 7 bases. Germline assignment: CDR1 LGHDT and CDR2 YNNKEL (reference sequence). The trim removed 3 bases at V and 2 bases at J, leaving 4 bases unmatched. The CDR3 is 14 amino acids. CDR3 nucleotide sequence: TGTGCCAGCAGCCAGGGACAGTCAACCTACGAGCAGTACTTC. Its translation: CASSQGQSTYEQYF.

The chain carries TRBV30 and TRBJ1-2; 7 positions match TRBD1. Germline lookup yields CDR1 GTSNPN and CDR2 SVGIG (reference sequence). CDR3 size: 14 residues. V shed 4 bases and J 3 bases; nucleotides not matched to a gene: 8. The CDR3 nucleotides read TGTGCCTGGATTATACAGGGGAGTTACTATGGCTACACCTTC. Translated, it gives CAWIIQGSYYGYTF. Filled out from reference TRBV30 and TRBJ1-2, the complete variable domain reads SQTIHQWPATLVQPVGSPLSLECTVEGTSNPNLYWYRQAAGRGLQLLFYSVGIGQISSEVPQNLSASRPQDRQFILSSKKLLLSDSGFYLCAWIIQGSYYGYTFGSGTRLTVV.

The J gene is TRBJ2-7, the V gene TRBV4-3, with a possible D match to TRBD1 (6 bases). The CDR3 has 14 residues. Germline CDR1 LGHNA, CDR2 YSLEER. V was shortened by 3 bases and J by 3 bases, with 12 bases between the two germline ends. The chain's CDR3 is CASSHKTQGYEQYF. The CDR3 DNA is TGCGCCAGCAGCCACAAAACACAGGGCTACGAGCAGTACTTC.

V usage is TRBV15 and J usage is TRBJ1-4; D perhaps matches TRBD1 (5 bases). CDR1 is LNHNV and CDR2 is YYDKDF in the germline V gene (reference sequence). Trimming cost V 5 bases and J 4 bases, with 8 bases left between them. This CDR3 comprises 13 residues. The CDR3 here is CATSGHSNEKLFF. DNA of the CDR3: TGTGCCACCAGCGGACACAGTAATGAAAAACTGTTTTTT.

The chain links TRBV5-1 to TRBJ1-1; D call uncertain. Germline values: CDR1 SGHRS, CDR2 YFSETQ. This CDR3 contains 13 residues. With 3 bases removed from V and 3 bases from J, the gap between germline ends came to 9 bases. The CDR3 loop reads CASSYDGDTEAFF. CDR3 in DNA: TGCGCCAGCAGCTACGACGGAGACACTGAAGCTTTCTTT.

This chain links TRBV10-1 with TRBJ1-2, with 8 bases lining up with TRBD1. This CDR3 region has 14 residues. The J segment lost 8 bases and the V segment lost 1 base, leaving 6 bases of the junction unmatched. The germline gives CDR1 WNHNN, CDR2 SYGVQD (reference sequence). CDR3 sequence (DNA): TGCGCCAGCAGTGAGTTCAGGGGGCGAGGCGGCTACACCTTC. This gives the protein CASSEFRGRGGYTF.

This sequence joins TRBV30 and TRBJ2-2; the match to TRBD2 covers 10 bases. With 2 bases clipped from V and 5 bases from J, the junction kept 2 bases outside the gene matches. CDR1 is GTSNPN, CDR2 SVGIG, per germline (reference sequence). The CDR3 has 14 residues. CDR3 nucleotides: TGTGCCTGGAGTTTAGCGGGGGGAACCGGGGAGCTGTTTTTT. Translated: CAWSLAGGTGELFF.

Here the CDR3 DNA reads TGTGCCAGCAGTGGGGCATTGGGCGTCTACAATGAGCAGTTCTTC. It is translated as CASSGALGVYNEQFF. The V gene is TRBV25-1, the J gene TRBJ2-1, with D unresolved. This CDR3 is built from 15 residues. V lost 4 bases and J 3 bases, leaving 13 bases between the germline ends. Per germline, CDR1 MGHDK and CDR2 SYGVNS.

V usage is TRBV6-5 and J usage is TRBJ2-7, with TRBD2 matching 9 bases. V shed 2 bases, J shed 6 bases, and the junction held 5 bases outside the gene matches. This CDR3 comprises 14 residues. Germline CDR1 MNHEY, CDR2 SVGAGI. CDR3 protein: CASSYAAGGPEQYF. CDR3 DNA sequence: TGTGCCAGCAGTTACGCGGCGGGGGGGCCCGAGCAGTACTTC.

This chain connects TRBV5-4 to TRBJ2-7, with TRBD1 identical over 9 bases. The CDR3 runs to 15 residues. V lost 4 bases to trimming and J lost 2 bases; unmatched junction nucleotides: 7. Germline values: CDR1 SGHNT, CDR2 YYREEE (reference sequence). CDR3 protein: CASSHGGQGAYEQYF. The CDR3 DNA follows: TGTGCCAGCAGCCATGGGGGACAGGGAGCCTACGAGCAGTACTTC.

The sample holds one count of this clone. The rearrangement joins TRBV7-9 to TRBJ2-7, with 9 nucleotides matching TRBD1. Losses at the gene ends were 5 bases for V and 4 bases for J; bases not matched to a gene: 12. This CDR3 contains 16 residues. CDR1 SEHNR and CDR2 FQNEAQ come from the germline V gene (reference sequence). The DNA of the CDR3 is TGTGCCAGCAGCCAGTCGAGGGACAGGGCGACGTACGAGCAGTACTTC. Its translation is CASSQSRDRATYEQYF.